The 22 T cell receptor beta chains in this list originate from one sample, sequenced in a study of blood T cells in healthy people across ages. With a J-beta primer mix and a sample-barcoded 5' primer, a second PCR ran roughly 6 to 12 cycles. From the 5' RACE reads, TCRdb called clonotypes with MiXCR, one entry per CDR3 protein. The data show 1.2 million to 1.5 million distinct CDR3 sequences, with around 39% seen just once and approximately 7.9% held by the top ten. Specimen: blood. Every receptor here comes from a woman aged 18-30 years in good health.

This clonotype was seen once. The chain carries TRBV29-1 and TRBJ2-6; 11 nucleotides align to TRBD1. CDR1 SQVTM and CDR2 ANQGSEA come from the germline V gene. The V gene end was trimmed by 5 bases and the J gene end by 0 bases; junction bases not matched to a gene: 12. The CDR3 runs to 19 residues. CDR3 in amino acids: CSVHLDRGLKGSGANVLTF. In nucleotides, the CDR3 is TGCAGCGTTCATTTGGACAGGGGGCTAAAAGGCTCTGGGGCCAACGTCCTGACTTTC.

This clonotype was detected a few times. The chain is built from TRBV6-2 or TRBV6-3 and TRBJ2-5; D remains unclear. The V and J ends lost 0 bases and 2 bases respectively, with 13 bases between them. CDR1 is MNHEY, CDR2 SVGEGT, per germline. CDR3 length equals 16 residues. The CDR3 sequence: CASSYSRTYKQETQYF. CDR3 sequence (DNA): TGTGCCAGCAGTTACTCTAGGACCTACAAGCAAGAGACCCAGTACTTC.

This chain uses TRBV20-1 with TRBJ1-1, with TRBD1 matching over 7 bases. This CDR3 has 14 residues. J gave up 5 bases and V 6 bases, and 12 bases lay outside the gene matches. The germline V gene encodes CDR1 DFQATT and CDR2 SNEGSKA (reference sequence). The CDR3 coding sequence is TGCAGTGCCGTCTTGGAGGGGGCTGTAACTGAAGCTTTCTTT. Translated, it gives CSAVLEGAVTEAFF.

In this sample, this clonotype turned up a few times. The chain links TRBV25-1 to TRBJ1-2; 7 nucleotides agree with TRBD1. From germline, CDR1 is MGHDK and CDR2 SYGVNS. The CDR3 totals 14 residues. V lost 2 bases and J lost 8; bases outside the gene matches: 8. CDR3 sequence: CASSELETGRGYTF. In DNA, the CDR3 is TGTGCCAGCAGTGAACTGGAGACAGGGCGGGGCTACACCTTC.

V gene TRBV25-1 combines with J gene TRBJ1-6, with 9 bases fitting TRBD1. CDR3 length equals 15 residues. Per germline, CDR1 MGHDK and CDR2 SYGVNS. V shed 6 bases, J shed 7 bases, and the junction held 7 bases outside the gene matches. The DNA of the CDR3 is TGTGCCAGCAGGCCGACGGGACAGGGCAATTCACCCCTCCACTTT. It specifies CASRPTGQGNSPLHF.

The chain has TRBV7-9 and TRBJ1-5; the D is unclear. CDR3 length: 15 amino acids. The germline V and J ends were trimmed by 3 bases and 2 bases, with 11 bases remaining between them. The germline V gene encodes CDR1 SEHNR and CDR2 FQNEAQ (reference sequence). CDR3 sequence (DNA): TGTGCCAGCAGCTTTGCCGGGAGTGGCAATCAGCCCCAGCATTTT. Translation: CASSFAGSGNQPQHF.

This chain joins TRBV18 and TRBJ2-3; D is unclear. The germline V gene encodes CDR1 KGHSH and CDR2 LQKENI. The CDR3 is 14 residues long. Trimming removed 3 bases at V and 3 bases at J, with 10 bases between. The CDR3 DNA sequence: TGTGCCAGCTCACCTCCCCTAGGGACAGATACGCAGTATTTT. This gives the protein CASSPPLGTDTQYF.

This clonotype was observed a handful of times. The chain couples TRBV27 to TRBJ2-7; 12 bases line up with TRBD2. J lost 3 bases, V lost 0 bases, and 3 bases had no gene match. There are 16 residues in the CDR3. The germline CDR1 and CDR2 sequences are MNHEY and SMNVEV (reference sequence). The CDR3 bases are TGTGCCAGCAGTTTATCCGGACTAGCGGGGTTCTACGAGCAGTACTTC. Protein: CASSLSGLAGFYEQYF.

A few counts support this clonotype. The rearrangement uses TRBV4-1 and TRBJ2-5; no clear D gene. This CDR3 spans 14 amino acids. The V and J ends lost 5 bases and 2 bases respectively, with 12 bases between them. Germline V gene data show CDR1 as MGHRA and CDR2 as YSYEKL. Here the CDR3 reads CASSSAGFQETQYF. In DNA, the CDR3 is TGCGCCAGCAGCTCCGCCGGGTTTCAAGAGACCCAGTACTTC.

This clonotype was seen a few times. The chain couples TRBV29-1 to TRBJ1-4; D uncertain. Trimming shortened V by 7 bases and J by 8 bases, and 20 bases separated the two germline ends. The germline V gene has CDR1 SQVTM and CDR2 ANQGSEA. CDR3 length: 14 amino acids. CDR3: CSASLTVLGEKLFF. The CDR3 DNA reads TGCAGCGCTTCCCTAACGGTTCTCGGGGAAAAACTGTTTTTT.

To note about this clonotype: The junction does not match germline at one end; this may be a read error. This sequence joins TRBV6-2 or TRBV6-3 and TRBJ1-2, with 9 bases matching TRBD1. Germline-derived CDR1 and CDR2 are MNHEY and SVGEGT. CDR3 length: 13 residues. The CDR3 sequence is CASRTGGNYGHTF. The CDR3 nucleotides are TGTGCCAGCCGTACAGGGGGCAACTATGGCCACACCTTC.

This clonotype was seen many times. This sequence joins TRBV15 and TRBJ2-1; 8 bases match TRBD2. Germline V gene lookup returns CDR1 LNHNV and CDR2 YYDKDF (reference sequence). The V segment lost 9 bases and the J segment 0 bases; nucleotides outside the gene matches: 1. The CDR3 loop spans 13 amino acids. The CDR3: CATGTSSYNEQFF. In DNA form, the CDR3 reads TGTGCCACTGGGACTAGCTCCTACAATGAGCAGTTCTTC.

This clonotype was detected only a few times. The V call is TRBV20-1, the J call TRBJ2-3; D is undetermined. This CDR3 comprises 13 residues. V gave up 2 bases and J gave up 5 bases, with 11 bases separating them. The V gene's germline CDR1 is DFQATT and CDR2 SNEGSKA (reference sequence). CDR3 DNA: TGCAGTGCTAGATCTTACGCGGAAGATACGCAGTATTTT. Its protein product is CSARSYAEDTQYF.

This clonotype occurred once. The gene calls are TRBV14 and TRBJ2-1; possibly TRBD2 for D (6 bases). The DNA end is more similar to TRBJ2-7, so the J call may be wrong. The CDR3 loop spans 16 amino acids. The germline V gene has CDR1 SGHDN and CDR2 FVKESK. The chain's CDR3 is CASSQGGGGTYNEQYF. CDR3 in DNA: TGTGCCAGCAGCCAAGGAGGAGGCGGGACTTACAATGAGCAGTACTTC.

This clonotype was observed a handful of times. V is TRBV10-3 and J is TRBJ2-1; D perhaps matches TRBD2 (5 bases). The CDR3 has 14 amino acids. Germline V gene lookup returns CDR1 ENHRY and CDR2 SYGVKD. Trimming shortened V by 0 bases and J by 10 bases, and 13 bases separated the two germline ends. The CDR3 DNA reads as TGTGCCATCAGTGAGTCCGGCGGGTCCTACGAGCAGTTCTTC. Amino acids: CAISESGGSYEQFF.

The chain uses TRBV2 and TRBJ2-5; 12 nucleotides align to TRBD2. Per germline, CDR1 SNHLY and CDR2 FYNNEI. This CDR3 comprises 15 residues. Germline trimming cut 4 bases from V and 1 base from J; bases unmatched to any gene: 1. CDR3 protein: CASSGTSGVQETQYF. CDR3 in DNA: TGTGCCAGCAGTGGGACTAGCGGGGTCCAAGAGACCCAGTACTTC.

In its sample, this clonotype was seen a few times. CDR3 residues: CASSQGGAGGVNEQFF. As DNA, the CDR3 is TGTGCCAGCAGCCAAGGAGGAGCGGGAGGGGTCAATGAGCAGTTCTTC. This chain links TRBV4-2 with TRBJ2-1; 10 nucleotides line up with TRBD2. The CDR3 runs 16 residues. The junction had 6 bases not matched to a gene; V was cut back by 1 base and J by 6 bases. From germline, CDR1 is LGHNA and CDR2 YNFKEQ.

V is TRBV5-1 and J is TRBJ2-3, with D tentatively TRBD1 or TRBD2 (5 bases each). The CDR3 consists of 14 residues. Germline V lookup: CDR1 SGHRS, CDR2 YFSETQ. V was cut by 7 bases and J by 0 bases, with 12 bases left in between. This chain's CDR3 is CASLRDGSTDTQYF. DNA of the CDR3: TGCGCCAGCCTCCGGGACGGTAGCACAGATACGCAGTATTTT.

The CDR3 loop is CASSPPGDRFYEQYF. The CDR3, as DNA: TGTGCCAGCTCACCACCCGGAGACAGGTTCTACGAGCAGTACTTC. This chain joins TRBV18 and TRBJ2-7, with D possibly matching TRBD1 (6 bases). Germline V gene data show CDR1 as KGHSH and CDR2 as LQKENI. The CDR3 has 15 amino acids. With 0 bases removed from V and 3 bases from J, the gap between germline ends came to 12 bases.

This clonotype was seen a handful of times. V is TRBV20-1 and J is TRBJ2-7, with 8 nucleotides matching TRBD2. The CDR3 loop spans 16 amino acids. The V gene's germline CDR1 is DFQATT and CDR2 SNEGSKA (reference sequence). V dropped 0 bases and J dropped 0; count of bases not matched to a gene: 7. The CDR3 bases are TGCAGTGCTAGAGATCCTGGCGGGAGGAGCTCCTACGAGCAGTACTTC. Translation: CSARDPGGRSSYEQYF.

This clonotype was picked up a small number of times. This sequence joins TRBV20-1 and TRBJ2-4; D remains unclear. CDR3 length: 14 residues. V was trimmed by 5 bases and J by 0 bases, leaving 11 bases between them. Germline V gene data show CDR1 as DFQATT and CDR2 as SNEGSKA (reference sequence). The CDR3, as DNA: TGCAGTGCTTCCGACACCCTAGCCAAAAACATTCAGTACTTC. Its protein is CSASDTLAKNIQYF.

This clonotype was observed a handful of times. The chain combines TRBV12-3 or TRBV12-4 with TRBJ1-6; possibly TRBD1 for D (6 bases). The CDR3 length is 13 residues. Trimming shortened V by 5 bases and J by 8 bases, and 10 bases separated the two germline ends. The CDR3 bases are TGTGCCAGCAGTCCAAGGGGGGATTCACCCCTCCACTTT. It translates to CASSPRGDSPLHF.